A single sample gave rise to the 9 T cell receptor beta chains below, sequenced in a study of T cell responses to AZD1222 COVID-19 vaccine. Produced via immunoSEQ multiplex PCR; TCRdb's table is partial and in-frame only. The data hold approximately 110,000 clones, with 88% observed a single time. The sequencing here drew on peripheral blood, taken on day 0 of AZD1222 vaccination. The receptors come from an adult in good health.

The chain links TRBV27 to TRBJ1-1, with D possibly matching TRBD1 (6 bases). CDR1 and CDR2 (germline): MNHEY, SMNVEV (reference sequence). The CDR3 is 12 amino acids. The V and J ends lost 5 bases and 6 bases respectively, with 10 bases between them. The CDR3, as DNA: TGTGCCAGCAGTCTAGGGGGGGCTGAAGCTTTCTTT. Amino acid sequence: CASSLGGAEAFF.

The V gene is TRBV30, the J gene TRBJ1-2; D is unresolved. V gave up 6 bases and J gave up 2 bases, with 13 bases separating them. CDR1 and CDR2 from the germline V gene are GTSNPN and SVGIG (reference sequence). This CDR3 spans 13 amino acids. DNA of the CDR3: TGTGCCTGCGCCTGGGGTTCAAACTATGGCTACACCTTC. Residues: CACAWGSNYGYTF.

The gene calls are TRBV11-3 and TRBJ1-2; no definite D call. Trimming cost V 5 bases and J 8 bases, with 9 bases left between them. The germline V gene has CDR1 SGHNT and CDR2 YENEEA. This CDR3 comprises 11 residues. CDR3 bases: TGTGCCAGCAGCCCCGGAGGGGGCTACACCTTC. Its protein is CASSPGGGYTF.

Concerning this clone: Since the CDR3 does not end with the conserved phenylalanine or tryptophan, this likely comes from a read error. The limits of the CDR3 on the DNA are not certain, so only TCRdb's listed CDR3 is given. The CDR3: CASSWTGTLIKY. The J gene is TRBJ2-7, the V gene TRBV2; no DNA check was done on the table's D call, TRBD1. The CDR3 numbers 12 amino acids, ends counted. Germline CDR1 is SNHLY and CDR2 is FYNNEI.

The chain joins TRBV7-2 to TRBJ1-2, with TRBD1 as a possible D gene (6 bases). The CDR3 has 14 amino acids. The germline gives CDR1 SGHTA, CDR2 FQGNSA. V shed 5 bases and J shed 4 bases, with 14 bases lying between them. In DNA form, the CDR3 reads TGTGCCAGCAGCGCCCAGACAGGTTCCTATGGCTACACCTTC. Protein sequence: CASSAQTGSYGYTF.

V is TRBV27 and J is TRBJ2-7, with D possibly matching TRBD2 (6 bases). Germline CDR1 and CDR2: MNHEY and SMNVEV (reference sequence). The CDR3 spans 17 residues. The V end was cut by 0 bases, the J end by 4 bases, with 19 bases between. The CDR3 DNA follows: TGTGCCAGCAGTTTATCGAGGGGTTTAGCGGAATCTTACGAGCAGTACTTC. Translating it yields CASSLSRGLAESYEQYF.

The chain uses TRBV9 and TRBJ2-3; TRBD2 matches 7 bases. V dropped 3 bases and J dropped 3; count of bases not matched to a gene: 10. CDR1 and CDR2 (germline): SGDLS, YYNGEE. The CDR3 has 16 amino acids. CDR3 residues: CASSDEAGTITDTQYF. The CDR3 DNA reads TGTGCCAGCAGCGATGAAGCGGGAACCATTACAGATACGCAGTATTTT. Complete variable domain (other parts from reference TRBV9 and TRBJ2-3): DSGVTQTPKHLITATGQRVTLRCSPRSGDLSVYWYQQSLDQGLQFLIQYYNGEERAKGNILERFSAQQFPDLHSELNLSSLELGDSALYFCASSDEAGTITDTQYFGPGTRLTVL.

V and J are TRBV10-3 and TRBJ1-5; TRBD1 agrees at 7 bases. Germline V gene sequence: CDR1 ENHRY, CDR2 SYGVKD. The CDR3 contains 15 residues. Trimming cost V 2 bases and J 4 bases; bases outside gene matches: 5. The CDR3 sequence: CAISEGQGGNQPQHF. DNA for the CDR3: TGTGCCATCAGTGAGGGGCAGGGGGGGAATCAGCCCCAGCATTTT.

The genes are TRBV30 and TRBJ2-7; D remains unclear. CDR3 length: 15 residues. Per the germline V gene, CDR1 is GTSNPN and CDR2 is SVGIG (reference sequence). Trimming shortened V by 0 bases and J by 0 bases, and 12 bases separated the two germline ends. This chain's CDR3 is CAWSVKAAPSYEQYV. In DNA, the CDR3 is TGTGCCTGGAGTGTAAAGGCGGCCCCCTCCTACGAGCAGTACGTC.